What follows are 10 T cell receptor beta chains derived from one specimen sequenced in a study of T cell responses to AZD1222 COVID-19 vaccine. The assay was immunoSEQ multiplex PCR, and TCRdb's table has in-frame clones only and misses some. The top ten hold roughly a tenth of the sample, which has about 120,000 clones, over 75% seen once. Source: peripheral blood, taken on day 0 of AZD1222 vaccination. All receptors derive from an adult in good health.

This clone was observed once. J is TRBJ2-1 and V is TRBV6-5; the match to TRBD2 covers 8 bases. Germline V gene data show CDR1 as MNHEY and CDR2 as SVGAGI. With 2 bases clipped from V and 4 bases from J, the junction kept 7 bases outside the gene matches. The CDR3 runs to 16 residues. The DNA of the CDR3 is TGTGCCAGCAGTTACGGGGGATCTAGCGGGTACAATGAGCAGTTCTTC. The encoded protein is CASSYGGSSGYNEQFF.

V usage is TRBV4-1 and J usage is TRBJ1-2; D is unresolved. The CDR3 extends over 17 amino acids. V lost 6 bases to trimming and J lost 0 bases, with 20 bases between them. CDR1 is MGHRA and CDR2 is YSYEKL in the germline V gene. The CDR3 here is CASSITASRSSNYGYTF. In nucleotides, the CDR3 is TGCGCCAGCAGTATTACAGCCTCCCGTTCTTCTAACTATGGCTACACCTTC.

The gene calls are TRBV5-1 and TRBJ2-2, with no clear D. The germline CDR1 and CDR2 sequences are SGHRS and YFSETQ. The V and J ends lost 1 base and 5 bases respectively, with 15 bases between them. This CDR3 has 16 amino acids. CDR3 sequence reads: CASSLWSLGRTGELFF. CDR3 sequence (DNA): TGCGCCAGCAGCTTGTGGTCTCTAGGGCGGACCGGGGAGCTGTTTTTT.

The chain has TRBV10-1 and TRBJ1-5; 10 bases fit TRBD1. The CDR3 spans 16 residues. Germline loops: CDR1 WNHNN, CDR2 SYGVQD (reference sequence). With V trimmed by 10 bases and J by 2 bases, 11 bases remained unmatched. This CDR3 reads CAIPSEGQGRNQPQHF. CDR3 DNA sequence: TGCGCCATTCCGAGCGAGGGACAGGGGCGCAATCAGCCCCAGCATTTT.

The chain recombines TRBV19 with TRBJ2-4; 10 bases align to TRBD1. The CDR3 is 16 amino acids. Germline V gives CDR1 LNHDA, CDR2 SQIVND (reference sequence). V shed 5 bases and J 2 bases; nucleotides not matched to a gene: 6. The chain's CDR3 is CASSPRDRGTKNIQYF. The CDR3 DNA reads TGTGCCAGTAGTCCTCGGGACAGGGGAACCAAAAACATTCAGTACTTC. Full variable domain (remainder filled in from reference TRBV19 and TRBJ2-4): DGGITQSPKYLFRKEGQNVTLSCEQNLNHDAMYWYRQDPGQGLRLIYYSQIVNDFQKGDIAEGYSVSREKKESFPLTVTSAQKNPTAFYLCASSPRDRGTKNIQYFGAGTRLSVL.

J is TRBJ2-1 and V is TRBV5-6; D uncertain. Trimming left V 1 base short and J 0 bases short, with 11 bases between. This CDR3 comprises 16 residues. Looked up from germline, CDR1 is SGHDT and CDR2 is YYEEEE. The CDR3 is CASSLRVSSSYNEQFF. The CDR3 bases are TGTGCCAGCAGCTTGCGGGTCAGCAGCTCCTACAATGAGCAGTTCTTC.

This sequence joins TRBV2 and TRBJ2-5; a weak D match, TRBD2 (7 bases). The V and J ends lost 6 bases and 5 bases respectively, with 19 bases between them. The CDR3 runs to 15 residues. Germline loops: CDR1 SNHLY, CDR2 FYNNEI. CDR3 residues: CASSAMGGAWETQYF. CDR3 in DNA: TGTGCCAGCAGCGCAATGGGGGGGGCCTGGGAGACCCAGTACTTC.

The chain couples TRBV19 to TRBJ1-5; possibly TRBD1 for D (6 bases). The germline gives CDR1 LNHDA, CDR2 SQIVND (reference sequence). Deletions cut 5 bases from V and 5 bases from J, with 13 bases between. The CDR3 runs to 14 residues. CDR3: CASSWAEGDQPQHF. The CDR3 nucleotides are TGTGCCAGTAGTTGGGCGGAGGGGGATCAGCCCCAGCATTTT.

This rearrangement joins TRBV6-5 to TRBJ1-1; D is unclear. V lost 6 bases, J lost 2 bases, and 16 bases lay in between. Germline V gene data show CDR1 as MNHEY and CDR2 as SVGAGI. The length of the CDR3 is 15 residues. The CDR3 DNA reads as TGTGCCAGCAGCCGTCCGGGTAGTGCTAACACTGAAGCTTTCTTT. It is translated as CASSRPGSANTEAFF.

The rearrangement joins TRBV12-5 to TRBJ2-3; TRBD2 might be the D (6 bases). Germline V gene sequence: CDR1 LGHNT, CDR2 FRNRAP. Trimming left V 3 bases short and J 4 bases short, with 20 bases between. The CDR3 sequence is 17 residues long. CDR3 loop: CASGFPVGGELPDTQYF. As DNA, the CDR3 is TGTGCTAGTGGTTTCCCGGTAGGAGGGGAGTTGCCAGATACGCAGTATTTT. The full variable domain, its missing parts supplied by reference TRBV12-5 and TRBJ2-3, is DARVTQTPRHKVTEMGQEVTMRCQPILGHNTVFWYRQTMMQGLELLAYFRNRAPLDDSGMPKDRFSAEMPDATLATLKIQPSEPRDSAVYFCASGFPVGGELPDTQYFGPGTRLTVL.